This T cell receptor (beta chain) emerged from a study of blood T cell repertoires in COVID-19. The CDR3 has 11 amino acids. With 5 bases removed from V and 6 bases from J, the gap between germline ends came to 7 bases. In the original workflow: Amplification with reference gene primers provided the estimates of nucleated cell counts. Here immunoSEQ multiplex PCR was the method, and the copy in TCRdb shows in-frame clones only, minus some. V and J calls and clone size are copied from that table; D and trimming were computed from the DNA. The sample records about 150,000 clones, approximately 90% being singletons. Across about two dozen US areas, participants ranged in age from roughly 18 to 89 years. The study assigned cohorts using participant-reported clinical history. Those designated as exposed participants met a COVID-19 case within 2 weeks before study entry.

The TCR sequence derives from a middle-aged woman who had been exposed to COVID-19. Sequenced input: PBMCs or T cells enriched from blood (not recorded which). The chain joins TRBV12-3 or TRBV12-4 to TRBJ1-1, with a tentative D call TRBD1 (5 bases). CDR3 region: CASSRGAEAFF. The CDR3 DNA is TGTGCCAGCAGTCGGGGGGCTGAAGCTTTCTTT.